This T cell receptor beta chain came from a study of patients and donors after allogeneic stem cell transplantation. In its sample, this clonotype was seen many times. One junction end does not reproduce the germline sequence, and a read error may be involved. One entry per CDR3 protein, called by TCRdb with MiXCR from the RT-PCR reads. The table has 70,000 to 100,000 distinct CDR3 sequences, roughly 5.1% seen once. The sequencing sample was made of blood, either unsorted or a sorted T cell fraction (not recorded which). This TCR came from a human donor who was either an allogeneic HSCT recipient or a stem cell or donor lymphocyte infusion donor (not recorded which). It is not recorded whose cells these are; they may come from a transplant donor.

In nucleotides, the CDR3 is TGCAGTGCTAGAGAGGTCTCCATGCTCTTC. Translated: CSAREVSMLF. V and J are TRBV20-1 and TRBJ2-1; D remains ambiguous. Looked up from germline, CDR1 is DFQATT and CDR2 is SNEGSKA (reference sequence). The CDR3 covers 10 residues.